A single sample gave rise to the 24 T cell receptor beta chains below, sequenced in a study of PD-1 blockade in classical Hodgkin lymphoma (dated by TCRdb to about 2020). Libraries were made using the immunoSEQ multiplex PCR assay. TCRdb retrieved this table from immuneACCESS and kept in-frame rearrangements only. Not all clones are present; in checked studies, unresolved V genes account for under half, and no reason is known for the remainder. This sample holds about 26,000 clones; around 69% were observed only once. The ten most abundant clones make up around 11% of the sample. The intended sense of this specimen's time point label: cycle 2 day 1 (C2D1) of nivolumab. Every trial patient had relapsed following autologous stem cell transplantation, and prior brentuximab vedotin exposure was what differed among cohorts A, B and C. Material: peripheral blood mononuclear cells (PBMCs), obtained before the second cycle of nivolumab. Receptors were obtained from a human donor with classical Hodgkin lymphoma.

This clone appeared once. The chain is built from TRBV4-1 and TRBJ1-6, with D perhaps matching TRBD1 (6 bases). CDR1 and CDR2 (germline): MGHRA, YSYEKL. Trimming shortened V by 5 bases and J by 5 bases, and 16 bases separated the two germline ends. The CDR3 runs to 16 residues. The CDR3 nucleotides read TGCGCCAGCAGCTTAACACAGGGCGTCGATAATTCACCCCTCCACTTT. Protein product: CASSLTQGVDNSPLHF.

A few counts support this clone. The chain carries TRBV5-1 and TRBJ2-5, with TRBD2 matching 10 bases. This CDR3 contains 15 residues. The junction had 3 bases not matched to a gene; V was cut back by 0 bases and J by 4 bases. CDR1 and CDR2 (germline): SGHRS, YFSETQ. DNA for the CDR3: TGCGCCAGCAGCTTGGCACTAGCGGGGAGAGAGACCCAGTACTTC. It specifies CASSLALAGRETQYF. Using reference TRBV5-1 and TRBJ2-5 for the parts outside the CDR3, the full variable domain is KAGVTQTPRYLIKTRGQQVTLSCSPISGHRSVSWYQQTPGQGLQFLFEYFSETQRNKGNFPGRFSGRQFSNSRSEMNVSTLELGDSALYLCASSLALAGRETQYFGPGTRLLVL.

The chain carries TRBV7-2 and TRBJ2-7, with D possibly TRBD2 on 5 matching bases. The CDR3 length is 15 residues. Germline-derived CDR1 and CDR2 are SGHTA and FQGNSA. Trimming took 5 bases from V and 2 from J, leaving 16 bases between them. CDR3 DNA sequence: TGTGCCAGCAGCCCCGGAGGTCCAGGCGCCTACGAGCAGTACTTC. This encodes CASSPGGPGAYEQYF.

Details on this clone: The sample contains more than one DNA sequence encoding this CDR3. The rearrangement links TRBV4-3 to TRBJ1-3, with TRBD1 matching over 10 bases. CDR3 length: 15 residues. The V gene's germline CDR1 is LGHNA and CDR2 YSLEER. The trim removed 4 bases at V and 2 bases at J, leaving 2 bases unmatched. CDR3 in DNA: TGCGCCAGCAGCCGCGACAGGGGGCCTGGAAACACCATATATTTT. It yields the protein CASSRDRGPGNTIYF.

The chain uses TRBV30 and TRBJ1-1; D remains unclear. The CDR3 spans 11 residues. V lost 8 bases and J lost 0, with 7 bases in between. CDR1 is GTSNPN and CDR2 is SVGIG in the germline V gene (reference sequence). The CDR3 DNA reads TGTGCCGGAAGGGTGAACACTGAAGCTTTCTTT. It encodes CAGRVNTEAFF.

This sequence joins TRBV7-9 and TRBJ2-1; TRBD1 matches 10 bases. Germline trimming cut 4 bases from V and 7 bases from J; bases unmatched to any gene: 10. Germline V gives CDR1 SEHNR, CDR2 FQNEAQ (reference sequence). This CDR3 has 16 amino acids. The CDR3 sequence: CASSSSTGGRRNEQFF. The CDR3 DNA is TGTGCCAGCAGCTCCTCGACAGGGGGCAGGAGAAATGAGCAGTTCTTC.

This clone was detected many times. This chain uses TRBV25-1 with TRBJ2-7; TRBD1 agrees at 7 bases. Germline V CDR1 and CDR2: MGHDK, SYGVNS. The CDR3 runs 14 residues. Germline trimming cut 3 bases from V and 4 bases from J; bases unmatched to any gene: 6. The CDR3 DNA follows: TGTGCCAGCAGTGAGACCGACAGGGTTTACGAGCAGTACTTC. Translating it yields CASSETDRVYEQYF.

The chain combines TRBV7-2 with TRBJ1-1, with 11 bases lining up with TRBD1. CDR1 and CDR2 from the germline V gene are SGHTA and FQGNSA. The CDR3 runs to 14 residues. With V trimmed by 4 bases and J by 10 bases, 8 bases remained unmatched. CDR3 DNA sequence: TGTGCCAGCAGCTGGCCTGGACAGGGGGCGCGAGCTTTCTTT. Its protein product is CASSWPGQGARAFF.

V usage is TRBV27 and J usage is TRBJ1-1, with D uncertain. V was shortened by 3 bases and J by 1 base, with 12 bases between the two germline ends. Germline CDR1 reads MNHEY; CDR2 reads SMNVEV (reference sequence). The CDR3 runs to 15 residues. DNA of the CDR3: TGTGCCAGCAGTTTCCGCGTTAGGGCGAACACTGAAGCTTTCTTT. This encodes CASSFRVRANTEAFF.

The chain employs TRBV5-6 and TRBJ2-5; D remains ambiguous. Trimming left V 2 bases short and J 7 bases short, with 9 bases between. Germline-derived CDR1 and CDR2 are SGHDT and YYEEEE. The CDR3 spans 12 residues. CDR3 sequence: CASSLLKGTQYF. CDR3 bases: TGTGCCAGCAGCTTATTGAAAGGGACCCAGTACTTC.

The CDR3 loop reads CASSILGQPAYEQYF. The CDR3, as DNA: TGTGCCAGTAGTATCCTGGGACAACCAGCCTACGAGCAGTACTTC. V gene TRBV19 combines with J gene TRBJ2-7, with D perhaps matching TRBD1 (6 bases). The CDR3 runs 15 residues. In germline, CDR1 is LNHDA, CDR2 SQIVND (reference sequence). The V end was cut by 3 bases, the J end by 2 bases, with 14 bases between.

The table lists this clone with a count of one. The chain joins TRBV7-9 to TRBJ1-4; D is ambiguous. Trimming took off 2 bases at V and 2 bases at J, with 6 bases between the two ends. CDR1 is SEHNR, CDR2 FQNEAQ, per germline (reference sequence). This CDR3 region has 14 residues. CDR3 loop: CASSLIQTNEKLFF. CDR3 coding DNA: TGTGCCAGCAGCTTAATACAGACTAATGAAAAACTGTTTTTT.

V is TRBV19 and J is TRBJ2-5, with TRBD1 matching over 7 bases. CDR1 LNHDA and CDR2 SQIVND come from the germline V gene (reference sequence). J was trimmed by 1 base and V by 8 bases; bases with no gene match: 10. This CDR3 has 15 amino acids. CDR3 in amino acids: CASSHGTVLQETQYF. CDR3 DNA: TGTGCCAGTTCTCACGGGACAGTCCTCCAAGAGACCCAGTACTTC.

This chain connects TRBV6-5 to TRBJ2-7; 11 positions agree with TRBD2. Germline lookup yields CDR1 MNHEY and CDR2 SVGAGI. V was pared by 5 bases and J by 4 bases, with 4 bases of the junction left unmatched. CDR3 length: 14 amino acids. CDR3 residues: CASSPTSGGYEQYF. CDR3 DNA: TGTGCCAGCAGTCCCACTAGCGGGGGATACGAGCAGTACTTC.

DNA of the CDR3: TGTGCCATCAGCCGGGACAGGGAATACGAGCAGTACTTC. Protein product: CAISRDREYEQYF. This chain links TRBV10-3 with TRBJ2-7, with TRBD1 matching over 9 bases. CDR3 length: 13 residues. The ends lost 6 bases at V and 4 bases at J; junction bases unmatched: 4. The germline CDR1 and CDR2 sequences are ENHRY and SYGVKD.

The rearrangement joins TRBV4-3 to TRBJ2-3; TRBD2 is a possible D gene (5 bases). CDR1 is LGHNA, CDR2 YSLEER, per germline. V lost 0 bases and J 4 bases, leaving 11 bases between the germline ends. The CDR3 is made up of 15 amino acids. CDR3 protein: CASSQDRIGADTQYF. In nucleotides, the CDR3 is TGCGCCAGCAGCCAAGATCGGATCGGGGCAGATACGCAGTATTTT.

The genes are TRBV7-3 and TRBJ2-3, with 7 bases matching TRBD2. The junction had 2 bases not matched to a gene; V was cut back by 5 bases and J by 0 bases. This CDR3 region has 14 residues. In germline, CDR1 is SGHTA, CDR2 FQGTGA. This CDR3 is CASSSGTSTDTQYF. As DNA, the CDR3 is TGTGCCAGCAGCAGCGGGACTAGCACAGATACGCAGTATTTT. Complete variable domain (other parts from reference TRBV7-3 and TRBJ2-3): GAGVSQTPSNKVTEKGKYVELRCDPISGHTALYWYRQSLGQGPEFLIYFQGTGAADDSGLPNDRFFAVRPEGSVSTLKIQRTERGDSAVYLCASSSGTSTDTQYFGPGTRLTVL.

The chain uses TRBV5-6 and TRBJ1-6, with D possibly matching TRBD1 (5 bases). Trimming removed 2 bases from V and 5 bases from J, with 11 bases in between. CDR1 and CDR2 from the germline V gene are SGHDT and YYEEEE. The CDR3 runs to 15 residues. This CDR3 reads CASSFVQGHNSPLHF. The CDR3, as DNA: TGTGCCAGCAGCTTCGTGCAGGGACATAATTCACCCCTCCACTTT.

This chain connects TRBV28 to TRBJ2-1; 8 bases agree with TRBD2. After removal of 6 bases from V and 5 bases from J, the junction contained 9 bases not matched to a gene. Germline CDR1 reads MDHEN; CDR2 reads SYDVKM. The CDR3 extends over 15 amino acids. CDR3 nucleotides: TGTGCCAGCAGGGAAACTAGCGGTGGGAACAATGAGCAGTTCTTC. This gives the protein CASRETSGGNNEQFF.

V usage is TRBV2 and J usage is TRBJ2-5; a weak D match, TRBD1 (5 bases). Germline V gene lookup returns CDR1 SNHLY and CDR2 FYNNEI. CDR3 length equals 15 residues. The V end lost 6 bases, the J end lost 0 bases, and 14 bases lay between the germline ends. The CDR3 nucleotides read TGTGCCAGCAGCGCGGACACGCAGAACCAAGAGACCCAGTACTTC. Its translation is CASSADTQNQETQYF.

The chain carries TRBV9 and TRBJ2-3, with 8 bases that match TRBD2. Germline V gene data show CDR1 as SGDLS and CDR2 as YYNGEE. This CDR3 has 14 amino acids. The J segment lost 4 bases and the V segment lost 4 bases, leaving 5 bases of the junction unmatched. The CDR3 DNA sequence: TGTGCCAGCAGCCCCGGGGGGGGCCCAGATACGCAGTATTTT. It is translated as CASSPGGGPDTQYF.

The chain carries TRBV28 and TRBJ2-7; D gene uncertain. This CDR3 spans 15 amino acids. CDR1 and CDR2 from the germline V gene are MDHEN and SYDVKM. V lost 6 bases and J lost 0, with 15 bases in between. CDR3 residues: CASSRTVTSSYEQYF. The CDR3 nucleotides are TGTGCCAGCAGCCGTACAGTTACCAGCTCCTACGAGCAGTACTTC.

This clone has a handful of counts. This sequence joins TRBV5-1 and TRBJ1-1, with 7 bases lining up with TRBD1. CDR3 length equals 15 residues. Losses at the gene ends were 1 base for V and 1 base for J; bases not matched to a gene: 4. Germline CDR1 SGHRS, CDR2 YFSETQ. This CDR3 reads CASSLQGGKNTEAFF. The CDR3, as DNA: TGCGCCAGCAGCTTGCAGGGGGGGAAGAACACTGAAGCTTTCTTT.

The chain's CDR3 is CASSTDRSGNTIYF. CDR3 coding DNA: TGCGCCAGCAGCACCGACCGCTCTGGAAACACCATATATTTT. The genes are TRBV5-1 and TRBJ1-3; no reliable D call. The length of the CDR3 is 14 residues. In germline, CDR1 is SGHRS, CDR2 YFSETQ. The germline V and J ends were trimmed by 4 bases and 0 bases, with 8 bases remaining between them.